These T cell receptor beta chains were read from a single sample in a study of T cell responses to AZD1222 COVID-19 vaccine. Libraries were prepared by immunoSEQ multiplex PCR; TCRdb keeps only in-frame clonotypes and omits some of them. The table records about 79,000 clones, 92% of them present only once. The sequences come from peripheral blood, collected on day 0 of MenACWY control vaccination. These TCRs come from an adult in good health. The CDR3 runs from the conserved cysteine through the conserved F or W. D genes are given only for firm matches. The size entry is marked missing in some rows and otherwise reads once, few, many or a size class.

J | D | size | V | DNA | CDR3
TRBJ1-2 | NA | NA | TRBV28 | TGTGCCAGCAGTACCCCGATGTGGGGAGCTAACTATGGCTACACCTTC | CASSTPMWGANYGYTF
TRBJ2-5 | TRBD1 | NA | TRBV5-1 | TGCGCCAGCAGCTCCCGGGACAGGGGTGGAGAGACCCAGTACTTC | CASSSRDRGGETQYF
TRBJ1-4 | NA | NA | TRBV30 | TGTGCCTGGAAAACATCAGGAGGAAGTGAAAAACTGTTTTTT | CAWKTSGGSEKLFF
TRBJ2-5 | NA | NA | TRBV6-5 | TGTGCCAGCAGTTACTCTCCAGGGGCACAAGAGACCCAGTACTTC | CASSYSPGAQETQYF
TRBJ1-1 | NA | once | TRBV7-9 | TGTGCCAGCAGCCTCGCGGGAACTGAAGCTTTCTTT | CASSLAGTEAFF
TRBJ2-3 | NA | NA | TRBV3-1/TRBV3-2 | TGTGCCAGCAGCCAAGGGAGCAGTTATACAGATACGCAGTATTTT | CASSQGSSYTDTQYF
TRBJ2-7 | TRBD1 | NA | TRBV6-1 | TGTGCCAGCAGTGAAGTACAGGGGGTCGAGCAGTACTTC | CASSEVQGVEQYF
TRBJ1-1 | NA | few | TRBV7-3 | TGTGCCAGCAGCGCTCCCGGGACGGCGAACACTGAAGCTTTCTTT | CASSAPGTANTEAFF
TRBJ1-1 | TRBD1 | NA | TRBV6-2/TRBV6-3 | TGTGCCAGCAGTGACCGGGACAGGGGCACTGAAGCTTTCTTT | CASSDRDRGTEAFF
TRBJ1-6 | NA | NA | TRBV28 | TGTGCCAGCAACCCTACAGGGTCTCCAACCTATAATTCACCCCTCCACTTT | CASNPTGSPTYNSPLHF
TRBJ2-5 | TRBD1 | once | TRBV3-1/TRBV3-2 | TGTGCCAGCAGCCGGGGGACAGACGATCAAGAGACCCAGTACTTC | CASSRGTDDQETQYF
TRBJ1-1 | NA | once | TRBV12-3/TRBV12-4 | TGTGCCAGCAGTTTGGCCGGGGCTACTGCTTTCTTT | CASSLAGATAFF
TRBJ1-5 | NA | NA | TRBV19 | TGTGCCAGTAGTGGTACGGATTGGGATCAGCCCCAGCATTTT | CASSGTDWDQPQHF
TRBJ1-2 | NA | NA | TRBV5-4 | TGTGCCAGCAGCTTGGAGGCAGCAGATGGCTACACCTTC | CASSLEAADGYTF
TRBJ2-7 | TRBD1 | NA | TRBV2 | TGTGCCAGCAGTCCCACTCGGACAGGAAGCTACGAGCAGTACTTC | CASSPTRTGSYEQYF
TRBJ2-1 | NA | NA | TRBV2 | TGTGCCAGCAGTGAAGCCGCAGGGTGGCCCTACAATGAGCAGTTCTTC | CASSEAAGWPYNEQFF
TRBJ2-7 | TRBD1 | NA | TRBV25-1 | TGTGCCACCAGGGGGCCGGACAACTCCTACGAGCAGTACTTC | CATRGPDNSYEQYF
TRBJ2-1 | NA | NA | TRBV18 | TGTGCCAGCTCACCAAGAGAAAGCTCCTACAATGAGCAGTTCTTC | CASSPRESSYNEQFF
TRBJ1-5 | NA | NA | TRBV6-2/TRBV6-3 | TGTGCCAGCAGTGACTTAGCGAGCAATCAGCCCCAGCATTTT | CASSDLASNQPQHF
TRBJ1-5 | NA | NA | TRBV28 | TGTGCCAGCACCAAAGGGGGGATTCAGCCCCAGCATTTT | CASTKGGIQPQHF
TRBJ1-2 | NA | NA | TRBV7-9 | TGTGCCAGCAGCTCGGAGCTGGGTGGCTACACCTTC | CASSSELGGYTF
TRBJ2-7 | TRBD2 | NA | TRBV20-1 | TGCAGTGCTAGTAAGACTAGCGGGGGTCCCTACGAGCAGTACTTC | CSASKTSGGPYEQYF
TRBJ1-5 | NA | NA | TRBV12-3/TRBV12-4 | TGTGCCAGCAGTTTACGGGGCTTCCAGCCCCAGCATTTT | CASSLRGFQPQHF